This T cell receptor beta chain was recorded in a study of blood T cell repertoires in COVID-19 (dated by TCRdb to 2020 to 2022). For the wider study: The collaborator samples originated in the United States, Italy and Spain and spanned the acute and convalescent phases of COVID-19. The material from the prospective study consisted of cDNA or gDNA derived from T cells, B-cell-depleted T cells, or PBMCs. The dataset comprised deeply sampled blood TCRbeta repertoires from subjects exposed to, actively infected with, or recovered from COVID-19. The repertoires were released in a freely available public database intended as a resource for research on the immune response to SARS-CoV-2. The samples were drawn from the first 160 participants of the ongoing ImmuneRACE study and from 1,254 subjects provided by 6 global collaborators. Sample metadata almost always included a de-identified subject ID, COVID-19 status, age in years and sex. Where HLA class I and class II types were available, the types were taken from metadata supplied by the sample provider, not from assay-based typing. On the study overall, not on this receptor specifically: Clinical and demographic metadata were provided uncurated, with the amount varying by source and participant.

As for this clone: Its antigen is currently not known. Base qualities are not recorded, but no much larger clone differs from it by a single base.

TCRbeta CDR3 regions were amplified from genomic DNA using the immunoSEQ Assay, a bias-controlled multiplex PCR. The paper's processing steps were these. The number of nucleated cells in each sample was estimated by amplification of reference gene primers within the assay. Sequence reads were collapsed and filtered to measure the absolute abundance of every unique TCRbeta CDR3 rearrangement. For each sample, productive Simpson clonality was calculated as the square root of Simpson's diversity index over productive rearrangements. Here the immuneACCESS table is served through TCRdb, limited to in-frame sequences with V and J called. Missing clones are a known gap in these copies; in checked studies unresolved V genes cover under half, and the rest lacks a known reason. V and J calls plus clone size are reproduced from that table; the DNA served to infer D and trimming. Within this sample are approximately 300,000 clones, with around 89% of them counted one time only. The ten largest account for under 0.95% of the sample.

Collaborating institutions collected whole blood in K2EDTA tubes following their own protocols. For TCRbeta analysis, collaborators shipped samples in one of three forms: frozen whole blood, isolated PBMCs, or DNA extracted from either of those sample types. The CDR3 covers 15 residues, taking in both the cysteine and the phenylalanine. CDR3 DNA is the only sequence kept; it has 45 bases, read in frame from the first base. V gives up 6 bases and J gives up 3 bases, and the segment between their germline ends measures 16 bases. CDR1 and CDR2, per the germline V gene, are MNHEY and SVGAGI. Sequenced: peripheral blood. The receptor was derived from a man younger than 45 with acute or convalescent COVID-19. Here the chain combines TRBV6-5 and TRBJ2-3; TRBD2 might be the D gene, on 6 matching bases. Here is the DNA: TGTGCCAGCAGAGACGTGGGGGGACCTACAGATACGCAGTATTTT. Translated, it reads CASRDVGGPTDTQYF.